This paragraph reports one T cell receptor beta chain. This entry is derived from a study of blood T cell repertoires in COVID-19. Generated by immunoSEQ multiplex PCR, the TCRdb table keeps only in-frame clones and is missing some. The sample shows some 190,000 clones, roughly 84% of them seen only once. Germline V CDR1 and CDR2: SGHNT, YENEEA. The CDR3 consists of 12 residues. Trimming took off 8 bases at V and 3 bases at J, with 8 bases between the two ends. V is TRBV11-3 and J is TRBJ1-3; D not certain. Material: peripheral blood. This receptor was identified in a person between 65 and 79 years old with COVID-19, enrolled during active disease. CDR3 protein: CASRGNGNTIYF. The CDR3 nucleotides are TGTGCCAGCCGGGGAAATGGAAACACCATATATTTT.